The next 9 T cell receptor beta chains were all read from a single sample in a study of T cell responses to AZD1222 COVID-19 vaccine. The repertoire was sequenced with immunoSEQ multiplex PCR; TCRdb's copy has only in-frame clones and lacks some. This sample has fewer than 120,000 clones; around 90% occur once, and the top ten carry 15%. The sample here was peripheral blood, taken 28 days after the second AZD1222 dose. These receptor sequences come from an adult who received the AZD1222 COVID-19 vaccine.

This chain connects TRBV6-5 to TRBJ2-7; 8 bases fit TRBD1. Trimming at V came to 5 bases and at J to 0 bases, leaving 3 bases not matched to a gene. There are 14 residues in the CDR3. Looked up from germline, CDR1 is MNHEY and CDR2 is SVGAGI. CDR3 in amino acids: CASSRQGSSYEQYF. In DNA, the CDR3 is TGTGCCAGCAGTAGACAGGGGAGCTCCTACGAGCAGTACTTC.

J is TRBJ2-1 and V is TRBV5-4, with a possible D match to TRBD2 (7 bases). The germline CDR1 and CDR2 sequences are SGHNT and YYREEE (reference sequence). V was cut by 4 bases and J by 6 bases, with 14 bases left in between. The CDR3 has 14 amino acids. CDR3 DNA: TGTGCCAGCAGCCCGGAAAGGGGGGGCAATGAGCAGTTCTTC. It specifies CASSPERGGNEQFF.

This chain uses TRBV15 with TRBJ2-7, with a weak D call TRBD2 (6 bases). The CDR3 loop spans 14 amino acids. Looked up from germline, CDR1 is LNHNV and CDR2 is YYDKDF (reference sequence). V dropped 6 bases and J dropped 3 bases, with 15 bases sitting between them. The DNA for the CDR3 is TGTGCCACCAGTATGGGGGGTTTAGGCTACGAGCAGTACTTC. Translating gives CATSMGGLGYEQYF.

V usage is TRBV3-1 (or the pseudogene TRBV3-2) and J usage is TRBJ1-2; TRBD1 is a possible D gene (6 bases). There are 14 residues in the CDR3. The V end was cut by 4 bases, the J end by 3 bases, with 12 bases between. Germline CDR1 reads LGHDT; CDR2 reads YNNKEL (reference sequence). The CDR3 protein is CASSLQGGDYGYTF. CDR3 coding DNA: TGTGCCAGCAGCCTACAGGGTGGGGACTATGGCTACACCTTC.

This chain joins TRBV7-2 and TRBJ2-1, with 9 bases fitting TRBD1. This CDR3 comprises 14 residues. J was trimmed by 6 bases and V by 5 bases; bases with no gene match: 5. CDR1 is SGHTA and CDR2 is FQGNSA in the germline V gene. CDR3 nucleotides: TGTGCCAGCAGCACCGGGACAGGGATCAATGAGCAGTTCTTC. This encodes CASSTGTGINEQFF.

The chain combines TRBV4-1 with TRBJ2-3; 10 bases are a match to TRBD1. The CDR3 is made up of 17 amino acids. V was clipped by 4 bases and J by 1 base; unmatched bases: 8. Germline V gene lookup returns CDR1 MGHRA and CDR2 YSYEKL. Here the CDR3 reads CASSLSGTGDGTDTQYF. CDR3 DNA sequence: TGCGCCAGCAGCCTTTCCGGGACAGGGGACGGCACAGATACGCAGTATTTT.

The rearrangement links TRBV6-1 to TRBJ1-4, with a possible D match to TRBD1 (6 bases). V lost 2 bases and J lost 8, with 18 bases in between. The CDR3 is 16 amino acids. In germline, CDR1 is MNHNS, CDR2 SASEGT. DNA of the CDR3: TGTGCCAGCAGTGAATACTGGACAAAGGGGGAGGAAAAACTGTTTTTT. Its protein product is CASSEYWTKGEEKLFF.

The chain is built from TRBV12-3 or TRBV12-4 and TRBJ1-3; D gene uncertain. The CDR3 totals 12 residues. Trimming left V 11 bases short and J 0 bases short, with 8 bases between. CDR3 sequence (DNA): TGTGCCTTCACACTCTCTGGAAACACCATATATTTT. Translation: CAFTLSGNTIYF.

This chain connects TRBV28 to TRBJ1-1; D unresolved. Germline V lookup: CDR1 MDHEN, CDR2 SYDVKM. The CDR3 loop spans 13 amino acids. Trimming left V 5 bases short and J 5 bases short, with 12 bases between. The DNA of the CDR3 is TGTGCCAGCAGTCCATTGGGGAGGACTGAAGCTTTCTTT. Translating it yields CASSPLGRTEAFF.